This entry is about one TCR beta chain. In germline, CDR1 is SGHDT, CDR2 YYEEEE. V was cut by 1 base and J by 0 bases, with 7 bases left in between. The CDR3 totals 14 residues. The authors' processing: Amplification with reference gene primers provided the estimates of nucleated cell counts. The table came from immunoSEQ multiplex PCR; TCRdb's copy has only in-frame clones and leaves some out. That table gives V, J and clone size, and the DNA gave D and trimming. This repertoire shows about 110,000 clones, roughly 88% found once; its top ten account for approximately 0.77%. The sample belongs to a study of blood T cell repertoires in COVID-19. Study context: Samples taken during acute and convalescent COVID-19 were collected in the United States, Italy and Spain. From T cells, B-cell-depleted T cells, or PBMCs came the material, which was cDNA or gDNA.

This chain uses TRBV5-6 with TRBJ1-1, with unresolved D. What was sequenced was peripheral blood. This clonotype was sampled from a woman between 65 and 79 years old with acute or convalescent COVID-19. CDR3 amino acids: CASSLIRLNTEAFF. CDR3 nucleotide sequence: TGTGCCAGCAGCTTGATCCGTCTGAACACTGAAGCTTTCTTT.